The 23 T cell receptor beta chains below were found in one sample sequenced in a study of glioma-infiltrating T cells. Amplification of TCR alpha and beta CDR3 regions from RNA used iRepertoire nested multiplex PCR. TCRdb reprocessed the multiplex PCR reads via MiXCR and lists one record per CDR3 protein. The table includes 300,000 to 450,000 distinct CDR3 sequences, 41% detected once. Material: glioma tissue, nonneoplastic brain tissue, or PBMCs (not recorded which). Every receptor here comes from a human donor with low-grade glioma or glioblastoma, undergoing nonglioma brain surgery, or in good health (not recorded which).

This clonotype showed up just a few times. J is TRBJ2-7 and V is TRBV24-1; 8 bases map to TRBD1. Germline trimming cut 3 bases from V and 3 bases from J; bases unmatched to any gene: 9. The CDR3 is 16 residues long. From germline, CDR1 is KGHDR and CDR2 SFDVKD. CDR3 nucleotide sequence: TGTGCCACCAGTGATCCAGGACAGGGCGCGGGCTACGAGCAGTACTTC. Protein product: CATSDPGQGAGYEQYF.

This clonotype has only a few counts. V and J are TRBV10-3 and TRBJ2-7, with 11 positions matching TRBD2. Germline V gives CDR1 ENHRY, CDR2 SYGVKD. The CDR3 covers 14 residues. J lost 4 bases, V lost 3 bases, and 2 bases had no gene match. The CDR3 loop is CAISDGTSGYEQYF. CDR3 in DNA: TGTGCCATCAGTGATGGGACTAGCGGTTACGAGCAGTACTTC.

As for this clonotype: A clone one base away is much larger, so this may be a read error. The CDR3 end shows no conserved phenylalanine or tryptophan, and so a read error is likely. The gene calls are TRBV28 and TRBJ1-1, with no clear D. V lost 3 bases to trimming and J lost 4 bases, with 15 bases between them. Germline CDR1 reads MDHEN; CDR2 reads SYDVKM. The length of the CDR3 is 15 residues. The CDR3 bases are TGTGCCAGCAGTTTGAACGTCGGGTTAGGCACTGAAGCTTTCGTT. Protein product: CASSLNVGLGTEAFV.

The genes are TRBV7-9 and TRBJ2-1; D not resolved. V was shortened by 5 bases and J by 3 bases, with 11 bases between the two germline ends. CDR3 length: 14 amino acids. The germline V gene encodes CDR1 SEHNR and CDR2 FQNEAQ (reference sequence). The CDR3 spells CASSPTTVYNEQFF. DNA of the CDR3: TGTGCCAGCAGCCCGACGACTGTCTACAATGAGCAGTTCTTC.

In its sample, this clonotype was seen once. No conserved phenylalanine or tryptophan ends this CDR3, so it is likely a read error. This chain joins TRBV2 and TRBJ2-7; no firm D call. The CDR3 extends over 11 amino acids. V lost 4 bases, J lost 5 bases, and 6 bases lay in between. The germline V gene has CDR1 SNHLY and CDR2 FYNNEI. CDR3 region: CASSVQNEQYI. In DNA, the CDR3 is TGTGCCAGCAGTGTTCAGAACGAGCAGTACATC.

This clonotype was seen a handful of times. CDR3 in amino acids: CATTPGQGVVKQYF. CDR3 nucleotide sequence: TGTGCCACTACCCCGGGACAGGGAGTAGTGAAGCAGTACTTC. This chain connects TRBV27 to TRBJ2-7; TRBD1 matches 9 bases. The germline V gene has CDR1 MNHEY and CDR2 SMNVEV (reference sequence). V was pared by 10 bases and J by 8 bases, with 15 bases of the junction left unmatched. The CDR3 length is 14 residues.

This clonotype counts as medium-sized (0.01 to 0.1%). The genes are TRBV6-2 or TRBV6-3 and TRBJ2-3, with D perhaps TRBD1 (6 bases). The germline V gene has CDR1 MNHEY and CDR2 SVGEGT. CDR3 length equals 15 residues. V was pared by 6 bases and J by 5 bases, with 18 bases between. The CDR3 DNA follows: TGTGCCAGCAGCCAACCCCAGGGGCGCGGAGATACGCAGTATTTT. Translated: CASSQPQGRGDTQYF.

As concerns this clonotype: One base away lies a much larger clone, so this may be a sequencing read error. This chain links TRBV20-1 with TRBJ1-5; D not certain. Germline CDR1 is DFQATT and CDR2 is SNEGSKA (reference sequence). The CDR3 has 13 amino acids. CDR3 residues: CSAQTYSNRPQHF. The CDR3 region has the DNA TGCAGTGCCCAAACGTATAGCAATCGGCCCCAGCATTTT.

The chain carries TRBV6-1 and TRBJ1-4, with D hard to call. CDR3 size: 17 residues. In germline, CDR1 is MNHNS, CDR2 SASEGT. Trimming took off 6 bases at V and 3 bases at J, with 20 bases between the two ends. In DNA form, the CDR3 reads TGTGCCAGCAGGACGGCTCCGGGCGGGTCAGCTAATGAAAAACTGTTTTTT. Translated: CASRTAPGGSANEKLFF.

This chain joins TRBV28 and TRBJ1-5; perhaps TRBD1 as D (5 bases). The V gene lost 5 bases and the J gene lost 2 bases, with 19 bases spanning the gap. Germline V CDR1 and CDR2: MDHEN, SYDVKM. CDR3 length equals 17 residues. The CDR3 reads CASSLRDSTVGNQPQHF. In nucleotides, the CDR3 is TGTGCCAGCAGTCTCCGGGACTCCACGGTAGGCAATCAGCCCCAGCATTTT.

This clonotype was counted a few times. V usage is TRBV20-1 and J usage is TRBJ2-1, with D unclear. Germline V gives CDR1 DFQATT, CDR2 SNEGSKA (reference sequence). The CDR3 has 11 amino acids. V lost 1 base, J lost 10 bases, and 8 bases lay in between. CDR3 in DNA: TGCAGTGCTAGAGTGGGGATGGAGCAGTTCTTC. It yields the protein CSARVGMEQFF.

At least ten counts were recorded for this clonotype. The chain is built from TRBV6-1 and TRBJ1-5, with no clear D. The CDR3 sequence is 10 residues long. V lost 3 bases to trimming and J lost 10 bases, with 4 bases between them. Germline CDR1 and CDR2: MNHNS and SASEGT. The CDR3 bases are TGTGCCAGCAGTGAGCAACCCCAGCATTTT. This encodes CASSEQPQHF.

J is TRBJ1-1 and V is TRBV27, with TRBD1 as a possible D gene (5 bases). The V and J ends lost 5 bases and 3 bases respectively, with 22 bases between them. CDR1 is MNHEY, CDR2 SMNVEV, per germline (reference sequence). The CDR3 runs to 17 residues. The CDR3 DNA is TGTGCCAGCAGTGCTGGACGAGGGGCTACGTACCACACTGAAGCTTTCTTT. Residues: CASSAGRGATYHTEAFF.

Details on this clonotype: A much larger clone is a single base away; this may be a read error. The CDR3 spells CASSQAATSSYEQYF. The DNA for the CDR3 is TGTGCCAGCAGCCAAGCAGCAACCTCCTCCTACGAGCAGTACTTC. The rearrangement joins TRBV3-1 to TRBJ2-7; D is unresolved. The germline gives CDR1 LGHDT, CDR2 YNNKEL (reference sequence). V was cut by 1 base and J by 0 bases, with 10 bases left in between. The CDR3 covers 15 residues.

With regard to this clonotype: A much larger clone sits a single nucleotide away, making a read error possible. The rearrangement uses TRBV6-2 or TRBV6-3 and TRBJ1-2; 8 positions agree with TRBD1. CDR3 length equals 15 residues. Germline-derived CDR1 and CDR2 are MNHEY and SVGEGT. The CDR3 DNA sequence: TGTGCCAGCGGTTACCTTCACAGGGGGGACTATGGCTACACCTTC. This codes for CASGYLHRGDYGYTF.

This clonotype was counted a few times. This chain connects TRBV3-1 to TRBJ2-5; weak D call: TRBD1 (5 bases). CDR1 and CDR2 from the germline V gene are LGHDT and YNNKEL (reference sequence). The CDR3 has 15 amino acids. The V gene lost 4 bases and the J gene lost 1 base, with 13 bases spanning the gap. Written as DNA, the CDR3 is TGTGCCAGCAGCCGCATCTCAGGGCCCCAAGAGACCCAGTACTTC. It specifies CASSRISGPQETQYF.

This clonotype has a handful of counts. The chain links TRBV2 to TRBJ1-1, with D unresolved. The length of the CDR3 is 13 residues. Germline V gene lookup returns CDR1 SNHLY and CDR2 FYNNEI. V was clipped by 6 bases and J by 8 bases, with 16 bases between them. CDR3 DNA: TGTGCCAGCAGCTTAACTGGACCGCAAGAAGCTTTCTTT. It codes for CASSLTGPQEAFF.

This CDR3 is CSARAGTGGEKLFF. The CDR3 DNA is TGCAGTGCTAGAGCCGGGACAGGGGGCGAAAAACTGTTTTTT. The rearrangement joins TRBV20-1 to TRBJ1-4, with 12 bases that match TRBD1. The V gene end was trimmed by 1 base and the J gene end by 8 bases; junction bases not matched to a gene: 2. Germline CDR1 reads DFQATT; CDR2 reads SNEGSKA (reference sequence). There are 14 residues in the CDR3.

This clonotype turned up a few times. The V gene is TRBV7-9, the J gene TRBJ1-1, with no clear D. This CDR3 is built from 14 residues. The germline gives CDR1 SEHNR, CDR2 FQNEAQ (reference sequence). Trimming removed 5 bases from V and 2 bases from J, with 12 bases in between. CDR3 nucleotide sequence: TGTGCCAGCAGCGTCGGAAGCCACAACACTGAAGCTTTCTTT. Protein sequence: CASSVGSHNTEAFF.

V gene TRBV2 combines with J gene TRBJ2-3; D may be TRBD1 (5 bases). The V gene lost 7 bases and the J gene lost 1 base, with 12 bases spanning the gap. The CDR3 has 14 amino acids. Germline lookup yields CDR1 SNHLY and CDR2 FYNNEI. The CDR3 loop reads CASTGGHRTDTQYF. In DNA, the CDR3 is TGTGCCAGCACCGGCGGACACCGCACAGATACGCAGTATTTT.

As for this clonotype: Since a much larger clone is just one base distant, this may be a read error. The chain joins TRBV20-1 to TRBJ2-7, with D maybe TRBD1 (5 bases). Trimming shortened V by 5 bases and J by 0 bases, and 17 bases separated the two germline ends. The V gene's germline CDR1 is DFQATT and CDR2 SNEGSKA (reference sequence). The CDR3 runs 15 residues. Here the CDR3 reads CSARVDRDFSYEQYF. The CDR3, as DNA: TGCAGTGCTCGGGTTGACAGAGACTTCTCCTACGAGCAGTACTTC.

In DNA form, the CDR3 reads TGTGCCTCGAATCGCGGGATGCCCCACGAGCAGTACTTC. It codes for CASNRGMPHEQYF. V is TRBV30 and J is TRBJ2-7, with D perhaps matching TRBD2 (6 bases). The CDR3 length is 13 residues. V lost 7 bases and J 5 bases, leaving 18 bases between the germline ends. CDR1 is GTSNPN, CDR2 SVGIG, per germline (reference sequence). Complete variable domain (other parts from reference TRBV30 and TRBJ2-7): SQTIHQWPATLVQPVGSPLSLECTVEGTSNPNLYWYRQAAGRGLQLLFYSVGIGQISSEVPQNLSASRPQDRQFILSSKKLLLSDSGFYLCASNRGMPHEQYFGPGTRLTVT.

This clonotype was counted only a few times. The chain couples TRBV11-1 to TRBJ2-3; the D gene is possibly TRBD2 (7 bases). The CDR3 has 14 amino acids. V was pared by 5 bases and J by 4 bases, with 13 bases between. Germline-derived CDR1 and CDR2 are SGHAT and FQDESV (reference sequence). The CDR3 protein is CASSLGGQSDTQYF. The CDR3 DNA follows: TGTGCCAGCAGCCTCGGGGGGCAATCAGATACGCAGTATTTT.